Each of the 31 T cell receptor beta chains below was sequenced from the same sample in a study of CD4+ T cells in melanoma. Data came from immunoSEQ multiplex PCR; TCRdb stores just in-frame clones and leaves some out. The data contain about 50,000 clones, roughly nine tenths of them singletons. What was sequenced was peripheral blood. Receptor source: a human donor with melanoma.

The V gene is TRBV4-2, the J gene TRBJ2-7; TRBD1 might be the D (6 bases). V shed 5 bases and J shed 1 base, with 9 bases lying between them. The germline V gene has CDR1 LGHNA and CDR2 YNFKEQ. The CDR3 consists of 13 residues. CDR3 protein: CASSLRGSYEQYF. The CDR3 DNA reads TGTGCCAGCAGCTTGAGGGGGTCCTACGAGCAGTACTTC.

V and J are TRBV6-1 and TRBJ2-3; 8 nucleotides match TRBD2. The trim removed 8 bases at V and 0 bases at J, leaving 7 bases unmatched. CDR1 and CDR2 (germline): MNHNS, SASEGT. This CDR3 has 15 amino acids. CDR3 sequence: CASESGGLSTDTQYF. DNA for the CDR3: TGTGCCAGCGAGAGCGGGGGCCTAAGCACAGATACGCAGTATTTT.

The DNA for the CDR3 is TGTGCCAGCAGCTTAGAAGGGGTAGCGGGGGCTGGTGAGCAGTTCTTC. Its protein is CASSLEGVAGAGEQFF. V is TRBV11-2 and J is TRBJ2-1; 9 bases map to TRBD2. J gave up 9 bases and V 0 bases, and 9 bases lay outside the gene matches. CDR3 length equals 16 residues. Germline V gene lookup returns CDR1 SGHAT and CDR2 FQNNGV.

The chain recombines TRBV29-1 with TRBJ1-1; D gene unclear. V was trimmed by 7 bases and J by 1 base, leaving 7 bases between them. Germline assignment: CDR1 SQVTM and CDR2 ANQGSEA. The CDR3 consists of 11 residues. The CDR3 coding sequence is TGCAGCGCAACAGAGAACACTGAAGCTTTCTTT. Translated, it gives CSATENTEAFF.

The chain links TRBV5-4 to TRBJ2-3; the D gene is possibly TRBD1 (6 bases). Trimming left V 0 bases short and J 0 bases short, with 8 bases between. This CDR3 comprises 15 residues. In germline, CDR1 is SGHNT, CDR2 YYREEE (reference sequence). CDR3 nucleotide sequence: TGTGCCAGCAGCTTGGCACAGGGCAGCACAGATACGCAGTATTTT. As protein: CASSLAQGSTDTQYF.

This clone was detected only a few times. This chain connects TRBV7-9 to TRBJ2-7, with D unresolved. V was pared by 2 bases and J by 1 base, with 9 bases between. CDR1 is SEHNR and CDR2 is FQNEAQ in the germline V gene (reference sequence). There are 14 residues in the CDR3. The CDR3: CASSLSPSSYEQYF. The CDR3 DNA follows: TGTGCCAGCAGCTTATCTCCTAGTTCCTACGAGCAGTACTTC.

The chain recombines TRBV5-1 with TRBJ1-3; D uncertain. The germline V gene encodes CDR1 SGHRS and CDR2 YFSETQ. V gave up 1 base and J gave up 2 bases, with 7 bases separating them. The CDR3 runs to 14 residues. Here the CDR3 reads CASSLPGAGNTIYF. The CDR3 bases are TGCGCCAGCAGCTTGCCCGGGGCTGGAAACACCATATATTTT. The variable domain in full, with the rest retrieved from reference TRBV5-1 and TRBJ1-3, is KAGVTQTPRYLIKTRGQQVTLSCSPISGHRSVSWYQQTPGQGLQFLFEYFSETQRNKGNFPGRFSGRQFSNSRSEMNVSTLELGDSALYLCASSLPGAGNTIYFGEGSWLTVV.

The genes are TRBV28 and TRBJ1-5; D call uncertain. Per germline, CDR1 MDHEN and CDR2 SYDVKM. Trimming cost V 6 bases and J 6 bases, with 18 bases left between them. The CDR3 sequence is 15 residues long. CDR3 sequence: CASSPTNKGTQPQHF. CDR3 DNA: TGTGCCAGCAGCCCCACCAATAAGGGTACTCAGCCCCAGCATTTT.

The V call is TRBV2, the J call TRBJ1-4; D possibly corresponds to TRBD1 (6 bases). This CDR3 is built from 14 residues. CDR1 and CDR2 from the germline V gene are SNHLY and FYNNEI. Trimming pared 2 bases from V and 10 bases from J, leaving 14 bases between. DNA of the CDR3: TGTGCCAGCAGTGAAATTCCGGGAGGGGGAAAACTGTTTTTT. Protein: CASSEIPGGGKLFF.

The chain combines TRBV7-9 with TRBJ1-2, with 10 bases that match TRBD1. After removal of 5 bases from V and 7 bases from J, the junction contained 7 bases not matched to a gene. CDR3 length: 14 residues. CDR1 is SEHNR, CDR2 FQNEAQ, per germline (reference sequence). CDR3 nucleotides: TGTGCCAGCAGCCCACAGGGACAGGGGCCTGGCTACACCTTC. It translates to CASSPQGQGPGYTF.

V and J are TRBV19 and TRBJ2-6, with 7 nucleotides matching TRBD1. CDR1 and CDR2 (germline): LNHDA, SQIVND (reference sequence). Trimming took 9 bases from V and 0 from J; bases not matched to a gene: 8. This CDR3 has 16 amino acids. The CDR3 spells CASSDRVSSGANVLTF. CDR3 DNA: TGTGCCAGCAGTGACAGGGTTAGCTCTGGGGCCAACGTCCTGACTTTC.

The chain employs TRBV28 and TRBJ2-1; D may be TRBD1 or TRBD2 (5 bases each). The CDR3 contains 15 residues. V lost 7 bases and J 3 bases, leaving 16 bases between the germline ends. CDR1 and CDR2 (germline): MDHEN, SYDVKM. In nucleotides, the CDR3 is TGTGCCAGCACCGACCTAGGGGAGCGCTACAATGAGCAGTTCTTC. It codes for CASTDLGERYNEQFF.

V is TRBV27 and J is TRBJ1-2; possibly TRBD1 for D (6 bases). The V and J ends lost 5 bases and 3 bases respectively, with 16 bases between them. Germline CDR1 is MNHEY and CDR2 is SMNVEV (reference sequence). The CDR3 is made up of 15 amino acids. Here the CDR3 DNA reads TGTGCCAGCAGTCTAAAATCACAGGGATACTATGGCTACACCTTC. Translating it yields CASSLKSQGYYGYTF.

The chain couples TRBV6-4 to TRBJ2-2; D is undetermined. Germline assignment: CDR1 MRHNA and CDR2 SNTAGT. The CDR3 consists of 14 residues. V was trimmed by 3 bases and J by 3 bases, leaving 8 bases between them. The CDR3 here is CASSEQQYTGELFF. Here the CDR3 DNA reads TGTGCCAGCAGTGAGCAGCAGTACACCGGGGAGCTGTTTTTT.

A single count supports this clone. The V gene is TRBV10-1, the J gene TRBJ2-5; TRBD2 agrees at 8 bases. Unmatched junction bases numbered 10, after V lost 3 bases and J lost 1 base. Germline assignment: CDR1 WNHNN and CDR2 SYGVQD (reference sequence). This CDR3 has 17 residues. CDR3 amino acids: CASSERAGGPSQETQYF. CDR3 nucleotides: TGCGCCAGCAGTGAACGGGCGGGGGGCCCATCCCAAGAGACCCAGTACTTC.

The chain carries TRBV5-1 and TRBJ1-2; D unresolved. V lost 2 bases, J lost 5 bases, and 22 bases lay in between. Germline values: CDR1 SGHRS, CDR2 YFSETQ. This CDR3 is built from 17 residues. Here the CDR3 DNA reads TGCGCCAGCAGCTTACGGCCGGGCAGCCCAGATGCTTATGGCTACACCTTC. Amino acids: CASSLRPGSPDAYGYTF. The full variable domain, in which reference TRBV5-1 and TRBJ1-2 provide the parts outside the CDR3, is KAGVTQTPRYLIKTRGQQVTLSCSPISGHRSVSWYQQTPGQGLQFLFEYFSETQRNKGNFPGRFSGRQFSNSRSEMNVSTLELGDSALYLCASSLRPGSPDAYGYTFGSGTRLTVV.

This chain joins TRBV7-2 and TRBJ2-7; 11 bases align to TRBD1. Unmatched junction bases numbered 9, after V lost 5 bases and J lost 3 bases. The CDR3 sequence is 16 residues long. Germline CDR1 and CDR2: SGHTA and FQGNSA. The CDR3 DNA reads as TGTGCCAGCAGCGAAAGCTACGGGACAGGGGGCTACGAGCAGTACTTC. Encoded protein: CASSESYGTGGYEQYF.

The chain employs TRBV2 and TRBJ2-5, with D possibly being TRBD1 (6 bases). V was clipped by 7 bases and J by 4 bases, with 10 bases between them. Germline lookup yields CDR1 SNHLY and CDR2 FYNNEI. This CDR3 has 12 residues. In DNA form, the CDR3 reads TGTGCCAGCAAGGGGGATGGAGAGACCCAGTACTTC. As protein: CASKGDGETQYF.

The rearrangement uses TRBV6-1 and TRBJ2-3; 9 nucleotides line up with TRBD2. The CDR3 totals 15 residues. The germline CDR1 and CDR2 sequences are MNHNS and SASEGT. V lost 6 bases, J lost 6 bases, and 10 bases stayed unmatched. CDR3 nucleotide sequence: TGTGCCAGCAGAATCGGGACTAGCTCCTTGGATACGCAGTATTTT. It is translated as CASRIGTSSLDTQYF.

The V and J genes are TRBV9 and TRBJ2-2; 12 nucleotides agree with TRBD2. The V gene end was trimmed by 0 bases and the J gene end by 7 bases; junction bases not matched to a gene: 1. The germline gives CDR1 SGDLS, CDR2 YYNGEE. This CDR3 is 15 amino acids long. The CDR3 spells CASSVASGGVGELFF. CDR3 DNA: TGTGCCAGCAGCGTAGCTAGCGGGGGGGTCGGGGAGCTGTTTTTT.

V is TRBV4-1 and J is TRBJ1-1; unclear D gene. Trimming pared 0 bases from V and 1 base from J, leaving 12 bases between. The CDR3 has 16 amino acids. Looked up from germline, CDR1 is MGHRA and CDR2 is YSYEKL. CDR3 nucleotides: TGCGCCAGCAGCCAAGAAGGCGGCAGGACGAACACTGAAGCTTTCTTT. Translation gives CASSQEGGRTNTEAFF.

The V call is TRBV6-1, the J call TRBJ2-1, with 11 bases matching TRBD1. The length of the CDR3 is 14 residues. Germline V CDR1 and CDR2: MNHNS, SASEGT. The junction had 9 bases not matched to a gene; V was cut back by 8 bases and J by 9 bases. This chain's CDR3 is CASLSGQGASEQFF. The CDR3 bases are TGTGCCAGCTTGTCCGGACAGGGGGCTTCTGAGCAGTTCTTC.

DNA for the CDR3: TGTGCCAGCAGTGACGGGGGCACTGAAGCTTTCTTT. It encodes CASSDGGTEAFF. The chain uses TRBV6-4 and TRBJ1-1; perhaps TRBD1 as D (5 bases). Germline CDR1 and CDR2: MRHNA and SNTAGT. V lost 2 bases, J lost 4 bases, and 5 bases lay in between. The CDR3 is made up of 12 amino acids.

V gene TRBV9 combines with J gene TRBJ2-7; possible D gene TRBD2, 6 bases. Trimming cost V 5 bases and J 6 bases, with 12 bases left between them. Germline CDR1 SGDLS, CDR2 YYNGEE. The CDR3 runs to 12 residues. In nucleotides, the CDR3 is TGTGCCAGCAGGGCTAGCGTAGGCGAGCAGTACTTC. Its protein is CASRASVGEQYF.

The chain couples TRBV5-5 to TRBJ2-7, with D possibly called TRBD1 or TRBD2 (5 bases each). This CDR3 spans 16 amino acids. Per germline, CDR1 SGHKS and CDR2 YYEKEE (reference sequence). V lost 0 bases to trimming and J lost 0 bases, with 13 bases between them. The CDR3 DNA sequence: TGTGCCAGCAGCTTGGGGGAGATGGGGCGCTCCTACGAGCAGTACTTC. Its translation: CASSLGEMGRSYEQYF.

This clone was detected once. J is TRBJ1-5 and V is TRBV28; 7 bases are shared with TRBD1. The V gene end was trimmed by 8 bases and the J gene end by 6 bases; junction bases not matched to a gene: 10. The length of the CDR3 is 14 residues. CDR1 and CDR2 (germline): MDHEN, SYDVKM. CDR3 protein: CASGGLTGVQPQHF. DNA for the CDR3: TGTGCCAGCGGGGGTCTAACAGGGGTTCAGCCCCAGCATTTT.

This chain connects TRBV30 to TRBJ1-1; maybe TRBD1 (5 bases). V was clipped by 2 bases and J by 1 base, with 17 bases between them. Germline assignment: CDR1 GTSNPN and CDR2 SVGIG (reference sequence). The CDR3 has 16 residues. The CDR3 DNA reads TGTGCCTGGAGTTCCGGACCATCGACAGCGAACACTGAAGCTTTCTTT. Translated: CAWSSGPSTANTEAFF. Based on the CDR3 plus reference TRBV30 and TRBJ1-1, the full variable domain is SQTIHQWPATLVQPVGSPLSLECTVEGTSNPNLYWYRQAAGRGLQLLFYSVGIGQISSEVPQNLSASRPQDRQFILSSKKLLLSDSGFYLCAWSSGPSTANTEAFFGQGTRLTVV.

V is TRBV19 and J is TRBJ2-1; 7 nucleotides match TRBD1. Germline V gene data show CDR1 as LNHDA and CDR2 as SQIVND (reference sequence). The V gene end was trimmed by 3 bases and the J gene end by 0 bases; junction bases not matched to a gene: 2. CDR3 length equals 15 residues. The CDR3 reads CASSMGQSSYNEQFF. The CDR3 DNA reads TGTGCCAGTAGTATGGGACAGAGCTCCTACAATGAGCAGTTCTTC.

The CDR3, as DNA: TGTGCCAGCAGCTTAGGAGGACAGATCTATGGCTACACCTTC. Translating gives CASSLGGQIYGYTF. This chain connects TRBV11-2 to TRBJ1-2; weak D call: TRBD1 (6 bases). The CDR3 loop spans 14 amino acids. Trimming took 1 base from V and 4 from J, leaving 10 bases between them. CDR1 and CDR2 (germline): SGHAT, FQNNGV.

The J gene is TRBJ1-5, the V gene TRBV19, with TRBD1 identical over 9 bases. Trimming removed 1 base from V and 6 bases from J; junction bases left unmatched: 4. CDR1 and CDR2 (germline): LNHDA, SQIVND (reference sequence). The CDR3 is 15 residues long. CDR3 in amino acids: CASSIGGTGLQPQHF. The CDR3 coding sequence is TGTGCCAGTAGTATAGGTGGGACAGGGCTTCAGCCCCAGCATTTT.

V and J are TRBV19 and TRBJ2-3; 7 positions match TRBD2. V was clipped by 6 bases and J by 11 bases; unmatched bases: 11. The CDR3 length is 13 residues. Germline CDR1 is LNHDA and CDR2 is SQIVND (reference sequence). CDR3 nucleotide sequence: TGTGCCAGTAGCCACCCCGGGGGGATAGGGCAGTATTTT. Translation: CASSHPGGIGQYF.